The 25 T cell receptor beta chains below all came from one sample that was sequenced in a study of cytomegalovirus exposure and HLA in healthy donors. With 60 Vbeta and 13 Jbeta primers, the PCR was carried out. TCRdb's table, derived via immunoSEQ multiplex PCR, lists solely in-frame clones and lacks some. The sample yields about 150,000 clones, roughly 85% seen once. Specimen: PBMCs. These receptors all stem from a boy aged 2 to 9 in good health and CMV-seronegative.

The count of this clone is one. J is TRBJ2-1 and V is TRBV29-1; no reliable D call. The CDR3 totals 12 residues. CDR1 SQVTM and CDR2 ANQGSEA come from the germline V gene. V was cut by 6 bases and J by 5 bases, with 11 bases left in between. This CDR3 is CSVFASDNEQFF. The CDR3 nucleotides read TGCAGCGTATTCGCTTCAGACAATGAGCAGTTCTTC.

This clone has only one observation. This sequence joins TRBV5-6 and TRBJ1-1; no clear D. Germline values: CDR1 SGHDT, CDR2 YYEEEE. The V end was cut by 5 bases, the J end by 0 bases, with 23 bases between. CDR3 size: 18 residues. The CDR3 here is CASRAFDHGGSMNTEAFF. CDR3 in DNA: TGTGCCAGCAGGGCTTTTGACCACGGAGGCAGTATGAACACTGAAGCTTTCTTT.

This chain uses TRBV2 with TRBJ1-1; no clear D. V was trimmed by 8 bases and J by 4 bases, leaving 20 bases between them. There are 15 residues in the CDR3. Germline V gene lookup returns CDR1 SNHLY and CDR2 FYNNEI. The CDR3 loop is CASAGFRGKRTEAFF. The CDR3 nucleotides are TGTGCCAGCGCGGGGTTTCGAGGGAAACGCACTGAAGCTTTCTTT.

This chain joins TRBV6-5 and TRBJ1-2; 7 bases are shared with TRBD1. After removal of 3 bases from V and 8 bases from J, the junction contained 9 bases not matched to a gene. CDR3 length: 14 amino acids. The germline CDR1 and CDR2 sequences are MNHEY and SVGAGI. The CDR3 is CASSYLGTEEGYTF. The CDR3 DNA is TGTGCCAGCAGTTATCTTGGGACAGAGGAGGGCTACACCTTC.

V usage is TRBV5-6 and J usage is TRBJ2-7, with TRBD1 identical over 7 bases. V shed 2 bases, J shed 13 bases, and the junction held 12 bases outside the gene matches. Germline V lookup: CDR1 SGHDT, CDR2 YYEEEE. This CDR3 region has 13 residues. The CDR3 nucleotides read TGTGCCAGCAGCTTAGGACAGGTCAGAGGAGATTACTTC. Translated: CASSLGQVRGDYF.

The chain employs TRBV6-1 and TRBJ2-7; weak D call: TRBD2 (6 bases). V was shortened by 4 bases and J by 5 bases, with 9 bases between the two germline ends. CDR1 MNHNS and CDR2 SASEGT come from the germline V gene. The CDR3 consists of 12 residues. The CDR3 here is CASSVPGDEQYF. In DNA form, the CDR3 reads TGTGCCAGCAGTGTGCCGGGGGACGAGCAGTACTTC.

The V and J genes are TRBV6-5 and TRBJ2-1, with 8 nucleotides matching TRBD2. This CDR3 has 15 amino acids. Per germline, CDR1 MNHEY and CDR2 SVGAGI. The junction had 6 bases not matched to a gene; V was cut back by 1 base and J by 7 bases. CDR3 loop: CASSYYGGARNEQFF. CDR3 in DNA: TGTGCCAGCAGTTACTACGGGGGGGCGAGGAATGAGCAGTTCTTC.

The chain combines TRBV2 with TRBJ2-1; 11 nucleotides match TRBD1. The CDR3 consists of 16 residues. With 8 bases clipped from V and 8 bases from J, the junction kept 14 bases outside the gene matches. CDR1 and CDR2 from the germline V gene are SNHLY and FYNNEI. The CDR3 protein is CASLPTWDRGYDEQFF. For the CDR3, the DNA is TGTGCCAGCTTGCCAACCTGGGACAGGGGGTACGATGAGCAGTTCTTC. The entire variable domain, with the rest obtained from reference TRBV2 and TRBJ2-1, is as follows: EPEVTQTPSHQVTQMGQEVILRCVPISNHLYFYWYRQILGQKVEFLVSFYNNEISEKSEIFDDQFSVERPDGSNFTLKIRSTKLEDSAMYFCASLPTWDRGYDEQFFGPGTRLTVL.

The chain couples TRBV4-2 to TRBJ1-3; no reliable D call. Germline V gene sequence: CDR1 LGHNA, CDR2 YNFKEQ. The V end lost 3 bases, the J end lost 2 bases, and 11 bases lay between the germline ends. CDR3 length: 15 residues. CDR3 region: CASSHPRFAGNTIYF. The CDR3 region has the DNA TGTGCCAGCAGCCACCCCAGATTCGCTGGAAACACCATATATTTT.

As to this clone: At the DNA level, this CDR3 is encoded by other sequences in the same sample as well. The chain is built from TRBV27 and TRBJ1-1; 7 positions agree with TRBD1. CDR1 and CDR2 from the germline V gene are MNHEY and SMNVEV (reference sequence). This CDR3 is built from 17 residues. Trimming removed 4 bases from V and 6 bases from J; junction bases left unmatched: 17. For the CDR3, the DNA is TGTGCCAGCAGTTCGTCGGACAGGCGAGGAAGAAGGGCTGAAGCTTTCTTT. Protein: CASSSSDRRGRRAEAFF.

The rearrangement uses TRBV27 and TRBJ2-3, with a possible D match to TRBD2 (6 bases). This CDR3 has 16 amino acids. V was clipped by 6 bases and J by 7 bases, with 23 bases between them. Germline values: CDR1 MNHEY, CDR2 SMNVEV (reference sequence). For the CDR3, the DNA is TGTGCCAGCAGCAGTTACCGGGACTCCTGGGGATATACGCAGTATTTT. Its protein is CASSSYRDSWGYTQYF.

J is TRBJ1-1 and V is TRBV28; 7 nucleotides match TRBD1. Germline CDR1 and CDR2: MDHEN and SYDVKM. The CDR3 has 13 amino acids. With 6 bases clipped from V and 6 bases from J, the junction kept 7 bases outside the gene matches. As DNA, the CDR3 is TGTGCCAGCAGGAGACAGGGTAACTCTGAAGCTTTCTTT. Translation gives CASRRQGNSEAFF. Drawing the rest from reference TRBV28 and TRBJ1-1, the complete variable domain is DVKVTQSSRYLVKRTGEKVFLECVQDMDHENMFWYRQDPGLGLRLIYFSYDVKMKEKGDIPEGYSVSREKKERFSLILESASTNQTSMYLCASRRQGNSEAFFGQGTRLTVV.

This chain links TRBV2 with TRBJ2-5, with 7 bases aligning to TRBD1. CDR3 length: 13 residues. Germline trimming cut 8 bases from V and 1 base from J; bases unmatched to any gene: 4. CDR1 and CDR2 from the germline V gene are SNHLY and FYNNEI. The CDR3 bases are TGTGCCAGCTCGGGACAGCCCCAAGAGACCCAGTACTTC. This sequence encodes CASSGQPQETQYF.

The genes are TRBV14 and TRBJ2-3; 7 nucleotides align to TRBD2. This CDR3 has 17 amino acids. Germline CDR1 is SGHDN and CDR2 is FVKESK. The V segment lost 1 base and the J segment 1 base; nucleotides outside the gene matches: 8. The CDR3, as DNA: TGTGCCAGCAGCCAAGTCGCGGGAGTATTTGGCACAGATACGCAGTATTTT. Translation: CASSQVAGVFGTDTQYF.

CDR3 region: CASSTNDYNEQFF. CDR3 sequence (DNA): TGTGCCAGCTCTACGAACGACTATAATGAGCAGTTCTTC. The chain joins TRBV18 to TRBJ2-1; possibly TRBD2 for D (5 bases). The ends were cut back, 6 bases at V and 7 bases at J, with 13 bases in the middle. CDR3 length: 13 amino acids. The V gene's germline CDR1 is KGHSH and CDR2 LQKENI. Full variable domain (missing parts from reference TRBV18 and TRBJ2-1): NAGVMQNPRHLVRRRGQEARLRCSPMKGHSHVYWYRQLPEEGLKFMVYLQKENIIDESGMPKERFSAEFPKEGPSILRIQQVVRGDSAAYFCASSTNDYNEQFFGPGTRLTVL.

V is TRBV28 and J is TRBJ1-1; D may be TRBD1 (5 bases). V lost 3 bases to trimming and J lost 1 base, with 15 bases between them. Germline-derived CDR1 and CDR2 are MDHEN and SYDVKM. This CDR3 spans 16 amino acids. The CDR3 sequence is CASSLPSGVGNTEAFF. For the CDR3, the DNA is TGTGCCAGCAGTTTGCCTTCGGGGGTAGGGAACACTGAAGCTTTCTTT.

Only one count was recorded for this clone. J is TRBJ2-2 and V is TRBV5-1, with 9 bases fitting TRBD1. V lost 0 bases, J lost 4 bases, and 4 bases stayed unmatched. Germline CDR1 is SGHRS and CDR2 is YFSETQ. CDR3 size: 16 residues. This CDR3 is CASSLGDRVSTGELFF. CDR3 coding DNA: TGCGCCAGCAGCTTGGGGGACAGGGTCAGCACCGGGGAGCTGTTTTTT. Full variable domain (outside the CDR3, taken from reference TRBV5-1 and TRBJ2-2): KAGVTQTPRYLIKTRGQQVTLSCSPISGHRSVSWYQQTPGQGLQFLFEYFSETQRNKGNFPGRFSGRQFSNSRSEMNVSTLELGDSALYLCASSLGDRVSTGELFFGEGSRLTVL.

The chain is built from TRBV5-4 and TRBJ2-5, with 7 nucleotides matching TRBD1. The tail of the sequence fits TRBJ2-7 better, so the J call may be wrong. CDR1 SGHNT and CDR2 YYREEE come from the germline V gene (reference sequence). The CDR3 length is 14 residues. CDR3 DNA: TGTGCCAGCAGCTTGGGAGGGGGCAGCTACGAGCAGTACTTC. Encoded protein: CASSLGGGSYEQYF.

The chain employs TRBV2 and TRBJ1-4; D unresolved. There are 16 residues in the CDR3. Germline CDR1 SNHLY, CDR2 FYNNEI. With 1 base removed from V and 0 bases from J, the gap between germline ends came to 9 bases. CDR3 in DNA: TGTGCCAGCAGTGAAGTAGGCGGTGCAACTAATGAAAAACTGTTTTTT. As protein: CASSEVGGATNEKLFF.

The genes are TRBV6-1 and TRBJ2-3; 9 bases fit TRBD2. The ends lost 3 bases at V and 8 bases at J; junction bases unmatched: 0. Germline CDR1 MNHNS, CDR2 SASEGT. This CDR3 spans 12 amino acids. CDR3: CASSERGGTQYF. CDR3 nucleotides: TGTGCCAGCAGTGAGCGGGGGGGTACGCAGTATTTT.

The genes are TRBV18 and TRBJ2-1, with TRBD1 matching 9 bases. V dropped 3 bases and J dropped 6; count of bases not matched to a gene: 6. CDR3 length equals 15 residues. From germline, CDR1 is KGHSH and CDR2 LQKENI. CDR3 in DNA: TGTGCCAGCTCACCCCCGAAGACAGGGGGCAATGAGCAGTTCTTC. Protein sequence: CASSPPKTGGNEQFF.

V is TRBV16 and J is TRBJ1-1; D unclear. CDR3 length equals 13 residues. Deletions cut 2 bases from V and 0 bases from J, with 4 bases between. Germline V gene lookup returns CDR1 KGHSY and CDR2 FQNENV. The CDR3 DNA reads as TGTGCCAGCAGCCAAATCGTGAACACTGAAGCTTTCTTT. Translated, it gives CASSQIVNTEAFF. Complete variable domain (other parts from reference TRBV16 and TRBJ1-1): GEEVAQTPKHLVRGEGQKAKLYCAPIKGHSYVFWYQQVLKNEFKFLISFQNENVFDETGMPKERFSAKCLPNSPCSLEIQATKLEDSAVYFCASSQIVNTEAFFGQGTRLTVV.

V is TRBV10-3 and J is TRBJ1-5; possibly TRBD1 for D (6 bases). CDR3 length: 13 residues. V was clipped by 8 bases and J by 4 bases, with 12 bases between them. CDR1 and CDR2 from the germline V gene are ENHRY and SYGVKD. CDR3 in DNA: TGTGCCATCGCCCGGGACAAAAATCAGCCCCAGCATTTT. Its protein product is CAIARDKNQPQHF.

V is TRBV2 and J is TRBJ1-2, with a weak D call TRBD1 (5 bases). The V gene's germline CDR1 is SNHLY and CDR2 FYNNEI. The CDR3 has 14 amino acids. V lost 6 bases, J lost 4 bases, and 15 bases lay in between. CDR3 nucleotide sequence: TGTGCCAGCAGCGAACCCAGGGTGGGCTATGGCTACACCTTC. It yields the protein CASSEPRVGYGYTF.

The chain uses TRBV11-2 and TRBJ1-4; a weak D match, TRBD1 (6 bases). The CDR3 is made up of 14 amino acids. Germline lookup yields CDR1 SGHAT and CDR2 FQNNGV. V was cut by 1 base and J by 10 bases, with 13 bases left in between. As DNA, the CDR3 is TGTGCCAGCAGCTTAGTGAAACAGGGCCGAAAACTGTTTTTT. This translates into CASSLVKQGRKLFF.